The 27 T cell receptor beta chains presented below share a single source sample, sequenced in a study of CD8+ T cells in alopecia areata. Investigators isolated RNA and reverse transcribed it into cDNA to act as the sequencing template. Measured with immunoSEQ multiplex PCR; TCRdb has only the in-frame clones, and not every one. The sample shows 170,000 or so clones, about 60% of them seen only once. This sample's treatment: oral pan-JAK inhibitor, 5-10 mg twice daily. Sample: CD8+ T cells sorted from blood, taken at week 24, from a patient treated with tofacitinib. Every receptor here comes from a human donor with alopecia areata.

The CDR3 region has the DNA TGTGCCAGCAGCGTAGTAGTCGCCGGGGAGCTGTTTTTT. Translating gives CASSVVVAGELFF. The J gene is TRBJ2-2, the V gene TRBV9; D ambiguous. The CDR3 covers 13 residues. With 0 bases removed from V and 6 bases from J, the gap between germline ends came to 6 bases. CDR1 is SGDLS, CDR2 YYNGEE, per germline.

The chain couples TRBV29-1 to TRBJ2-7; 7 bases line up with TRBD2. The germline gives CDR1 SQVTM, CDR2 ANQGSEA. The CDR3 contains 13 residues. J gave up 6 bases and V 4 bases, and 9 bases lay outside the gene matches. DNA of the CDR3: TGCAGCGTTGGGGCGGGGGATGCCCTCGAGCAGTACTTC. Translating gives CSVGAGDALEQYF.

The gene calls are TRBV6-6 and TRBJ2-5; no definite D call. Germline assignment: CDR1 MNHNY and CDR2 SVGAGI (reference sequence). V lost 0 bases to trimming and J lost 4 bases, with 12 bases between them. This CDR3 spans 15 amino acids. CDR3 loop: CASSYSPWGAETQYF. In DNA form, the CDR3 reads TGTGCCAGCAGTTACTCGCCGTGGGGTGCAGAGACCCAGTACTTC.

This clone ranks as medium-sized. The rearrangement uses TRBV27 and TRBJ2-5, with D unresolved. Germline CDR1 MNHEY, CDR2 SMNVEV (reference sequence). V was shortened by 0 bases and J by 5 bases, with 10 bases between the two germline ends. CDR3 length equals 14 residues. CDR3 DNA: TGTGCCAGCAGTTTATCGGAGATTTCGGAGACCCAGTACTTC. It codes for CASSLSEISETQYF.

Comments on this clone: This CDR3 is also generated by other DNA sequences in the sample. The chain employs TRBV19 and TRBJ2-5; tentative D call: TRBD2 (6 bases). V lost 6 bases, J lost 3 bases, and 11 bases lay in between. Per germline, CDR1 LNHDA and CDR2 SQIVND (reference sequence). The CDR3 loop spans 13 amino acids. Here the CDR3 reads CASSIGGEETQYF. CDR3 coding DNA: TGTGCCAGTAGCATCGGCGGGGAAGAGACCCAGTACTTC.

The chain combines TRBV4-1 with TRBJ2-7, with D perhaps matching TRBD1 (5 bases). Germline V gives CDR1 MGHRA, CDR2 YSYEKL. The CDR3 has 15 residues. Trimming left V 4 bases short and J 3 bases short, with 16 bases between. CDR3 DNA: TGCGCCAGCAGCCCCCAGTTAGGGGCTCTCTACGAGCAGTACTTC. Amino acid sequence: CASSPQLGALYEQYF.

This chain links TRBV6-5 with TRBJ1-6, with 7 positions matching TRBD1. Germline-derived CDR1 and CDR2 are MNHEY and SVGAGI. V gave up 6 bases and J gave up 4 bases; unmatched junction bases: 3. This CDR3 contains 14 residues. The CDR3 loop reads CASRRTGYNSPLHF. CDR3 in DNA: TGTGCCAGCAGGCGGACAGGTTATAATTCACCCCTCCACTTT.

V and J are TRBV29-1 and TRBJ2-1, with 9 bases that match TRBD2. The germline V gene encodes CDR1 SQVTM and CDR2 ANQGSEA. Germline trimming cut 8 bases from V and 5 bases from J; bases unmatched to any gene: 10. The CDR3 loop spans 14 amino acids. In DNA form, the CDR3 reads TGCAGCTTCCCCCCGCCTAGCGGGGACAATGAGCAGTTCTTC. It is translated as CSFPPPSGDNEQFF.

The chain links TRBV4-1 to TRBJ2-3, with D perhaps TRBD1 (6 bases). Trimming removed 1 base from V and 4 bases from J, with 18 bases in between. The CDR3 extends over 17 amino acids. The germline V gene has CDR1 MGHRA and CDR2 YSYEKL. CDR3 DNA sequence: TGCGCCAGCAGCCAAGTGGGGGCAGGGATCGGATCAGATACGCAGTATTTT. Its protein is CASSQVGAGIGSDTQYF.

The DNA of the CDR3 is TGTGCCAGCAGCTTGAAGTCTGGGGGGAGGAAGACCCAGTACTTC. Encoded protein: CASSLKSGGRKTQYF. The J gene is TRBJ2-5, the V gene TRBV5-6, with a possible D match to TRBD2 (6 bases). CDR3 length equals 15 residues. Trimming took 1 base from V and 6 from J, leaving 16 bases between them. Germline assignment: CDR1 SGHDT and CDR2 YYEEEE.

The J gene is TRBJ2-3, the V gene TRBV5-1; D is uncertain. This CDR3 comprises 13 residues. CDR1 and CDR2 from the germline V gene are SGHRS and YFSETQ. Trimming cost V 4 bases and J 2 bases, with 8 bases left between them. The CDR3 region is CASSPVPTDTQYF. The DNA for the CDR3 is TGCGCCAGCAGCCCCGTCCCCACAGATACGCAGTATTTT.

V usage is TRBV11-3 and J usage is TRBJ2-2; D might be TRBD2 (6 bases). CDR3 size: 17 residues. From germline, CDR1 is SGHNT and CDR2 YENEEA. Trimming shortened V by 0 bases and J by 4 bases, and 15 bases separated the two germline ends. DNA for the CDR3: TGTGCCAGCAGCTTAGAAGGTCGGGGGTCGTTCACCGGGGAGCTGTTTTTT. This sequence encodes CASSLEGRGSFTGELFF.

This clone turned up a few times. The genes are TRBV10-3 and TRBJ2-1; 11 bases are shared with TRBD1. This CDR3 is built from 15 residues. Germline CDR1 reads ENHRY; CDR2 reads SYGVKD. The junction had 10 bases not matched to a gene; V was cut back by 7 bases and J by 8 bases. DNA for the CDR3: TGTGCCATCACCCCGGACAGGGGGCGTCGGGATGAGCAGTTCTTC. Amino acid sequence: CAITPDRGRRDEQFF.

The genes are TRBV6-5 and TRBJ1-4; 7 bases align to TRBD1. After removal of 4 bases from V and 11 bases from J, the junction contained 1 base not matched to a gene. This CDR3 is built from 11 residues. The germline V gene has CDR1 MNHEY and CDR2 SVGAGI. The DNA for the CDR3 is TGTGCCAGCAGTTCCAGGGGGAAACTGTTTTTT. It encodes CASSSRGKLFF.

The chain is built from TRBV7-2 and TRBJ1-4; D remains unclear. The CDR3 runs to 15 residues. V was cut by 2 bases and J by 2 bases, with 9 bases left in between. Germline V gene data show CDR1 as SGHTA and CDR2 as FQGNSA. CDR3 sequence reads: CASSLSDGTNEKLFF. Here the CDR3 DNA reads TGTGCCAGCAGCTTATCCGATGGGACTAATGAAAAACTGTTTTTT. The variable domain in full, completed from reference TRBV7-2 and TRBJ1-4, reads GAGVSQSPSNKVTEKGKDVELRCDPISGHTALYWYRQSLGQGLEFLIYFQGNSAPDKSGLPSDRFSAERTGGSVSTLTIQRTQQEDSAVYLCASSLSDGTNEKLFFGSGTQLSVL.

The gene calls are TRBV30 and TRBJ2-3; D gene unclear. The V gene lost 3 bases and the J gene lost 2 bases, with 3 bases spanning the gap. The CDR3 totals 11 residues. Germline V gene lookup returns CDR1 GTSNPN and CDR2 SVGIG (reference sequence). The CDR3 here is CAWSTTDTQYF. CDR3 bases: TGTGCCTGGAGCACCACAGATACGCAGTATTTT.

Only a few counts were recorded for this clone. The chain uses TRBV7-9 and TRBJ1-4, with D unclear. CDR3 length equals 13 residues. Germline CDR1 SEHNR, CDR2 FQNEAQ (reference sequence). V shed 1 base and J shed 2 bases, with 2 bases lying between them. The chain's CDR3 is CASSLVTNEKLFF. DNA of the CDR3: TGTGCCAGCAGCTTAGTTACTAATGAAAAACTGTTTTTT.

The chain couples TRBV1 to TRBJ2-4. TRBV1 is flagged as a pseudogene. The CDR3 is made up of 18 amino acids. The CDR3 loop reads CTSSQEGSGFGAKNIQYF. CDR3 bases: TGCACCAGCAGCCAAGAGGGTTCCGGCTTTGGAGCCAAAAACATTCAGTACTTC.

V gene TRBV11-2 combines with J gene TRBJ2-3, with 11 bases that match TRBD2. This CDR3 comprises 17 residues. Germline V lookup: CDR1 SGHAT, CDR2 FQNNGV. V shed 2 bases, J shed 3 bases, and the junction held 7 bases outside the gene matches. In DNA form, the CDR3 reads TGTGCCAGCAGCTTATTGGCTAGCGGGGGGTTGACAGATACGCAGTATTTT. Encoded protein: CASSLLASGGLTDTQYF.

The chain carries TRBV6-5 and TRBJ1-1; D possibly corresponds to TRBD1 (6 bases). V was shortened by 5 bases and J by 1 base, with 8 bases between the two germline ends. This CDR3 contains 13 residues. Germline V gene lookup returns CDR1 MNHEY and CDR2 SVGAGI. CDR3 DNA sequence: TGTGCCAGCAGTAAACAGGGGAACACTGAAGCTTTCTTT. The encoded protein is CASSKQGNTEAFF.

The chain links TRBV29-1 to TRBJ2-3; D not certain. Trimming cost V 7 bases and J 2 bases, with 13 bases left between them. Germline-derived CDR1 and CDR2 are SQVTM and ANQGSEA. The CDR3 has 13 residues. CDR3 in DNA: TGCAGCGCTAGATTAGGATCCACAGATACGCAGTATTTT. Translation gives CSARLGSTDTQYF.

The chain uses TRBV13 and TRBJ1-5, with unresolved D. The V end was cut by 0 bases, the J end by 8 bases, with 11 bases between. Germline CDR1 and CDR2: PRHDT and FYEKMQ (reference sequence). This CDR3 spans 14 amino acids. The CDR3 reads CASSLGWPREPQHF. The CDR3 DNA reads TGTGCCAGCAGCTTAGGGTGGCCAAGGGAGCCCCAGCATTTT.

V gene TRBV5-6 combines with J gene TRBJ1-2, with D perhaps TRBD1 (6 bases). The V end was cut by 5 bases, the J end by 7 bases, with 12 bases between. This CDR3 has 12 residues. In germline, CDR1 is SGHDT, CDR2 YYEEEE. The CDR3 sequence: CASSPTGAGYTF. CDR3 bases: TGTGCCAGCAGTCCGACGGGGGCTGGCTACACCTTC.

This chain connects TRBV5-1 to TRBJ1-1; D possibly corresponds to TRBD1 (5 bases). The germline V gene has CDR1 SGHRS and CDR2 YFSETQ. The CDR3 sequence is 15 residues long. Trimming removed 3 bases at V and 0 bases at J, with 12 bases between. In DNA form, the CDR3 reads TGCGCCAGCAGCTACGACAGCATGATGAACACTGAAGCTTTCTTT. As protein: CASSYDSMMNTEAFF.

The V and J genes are TRBV19 and TRBJ2-2, with 8 bases aligning to TRBD2. CDR3 length equals 16 residues. Germline CDR1 is LNHDA and CDR2 is SQIVND (reference sequence). Trimming took 1 base from V and 4 from J; bases not matched to a gene: 5. CDR3 in DNA: TGTGCCAGTAGTATAGCTGGGACTAGAACCACCGGGGAGCTGTTTTTT. It is translated as CASSIAGTRTTGELFF.

This clone was counted a few times. J is TRBJ2-1 and V is TRBV7-6; D perhaps matches TRBD2 (5 bases). CDR3 length: 14 residues. V lost 5 bases, J lost 3 bases, and 11 bases lay in between. The germline V gene encodes CDR1 SGHVS and CDR2 FNYEAQ. This chain's CDR3 is CASSLTGIYNEQFF. For the CDR3, the DNA is TGTGCCAGCAGCCTGACGGGGATCTACAATGAGCAGTTCTTC.

This clone was observed a handful of times. The V call is TRBV29-1, the J call TRBJ2-7, with D hard to call. Germline V lookup: CDR1 SQVTM, CDR2 ANQGSEA. V dropped 1 base and J dropped 3 bases, with 10 bases sitting between them. This CDR3 is 13 amino acids long. The DNA of the CDR3 is TGCAGCGTTGAAGGTGACCGGTACTACGAGCAGTACTTC. Translated: CSVEGDRYYEQYF.